These 2 T cell receptor beta chains share one sample of origin, sequenced in a study of blood T cells in healthy people across ages. Alongside a J-beta primer mix, a sample-barcoded 5' primer served in a second PCR lasting about 7 to 12 cycles. TCRdb re-derived calls from the 5' RACE reads in MiXCR, one entry per CDR3 protein. The table records some 690,000 distinct CDR3 sequences, about 24% of them present only once. Material: blood. The receptors derive from a man between 65 and 79 years old in good health.

CDR3 DNA: TGCGCCAGCAGCTTCGGGGCTAAACAAGAGACCCAGTACTTC. Translating it yields CASSFGAKQETQYF. V usage is TRBV5-1 and J usage is TRBJ2-5; either TRBD1 or TRBD2 may fit D (5 bases each). The CDR3 contains 14 residues. The germline CDR1 and CDR2 sequences are SGHRS and YFSETQ. V lost 2 bases and J 2 bases, leaving 10 bases between the germline ends.

J is TRBJ2-1 and V is TRBV27; D not resolved. The V end lost 2 bases, the J end lost 8 bases, and 10 bases lay between the germline ends. In germline, CDR1 is MNHEY, CDR2 SMNVEV (reference sequence). The length of the CDR3 is 13 residues. CDR3 coding DNA: TGTGCCAGCAGTTTAGGGGATTTCGATGAGCAGTTCTTC. Its protein is CASSLGDFDEQFF.